Following are 28 T cell receptor beta chains from one sample sequenced in a study of neurological immune-mediated disorders. In TCRdb, the 5' RACE reads were re-called with MiXCR into one record per CDR3 protein. Of about 50,000 distinct CDR3 sequences in the sample, over 4% are singletons; the top ten hold around 2.8%. Sample: PBMCs. The receptor set was obtained from a man aged 45 to 65 with multiple sclerosis.

This clonotype occurred many times. J is TRBJ2-7 and V is TRBV5-1, with 8 bases identical to TRBD2. Germline lookup yields CDR1 SGHRS and CDR2 YFSETQ. The CDR3 sequence is 15 residues long. Trimming took 0 bases from V and 2 from J; bases not matched to a gene: 4. The chain's CDR3 is CASSLGTSGTYEQYF. CDR3 in DNA: TGCGCCAGCAGCTTGGGTACTAGCGGTACCTACGAGCAGTACTTC. The whole variable domain, filled in from reference TRBV5-1 and TRBJ2-7, reads KAGVTQTPRYLIKTRGQQVTLSCSPISGHRSVSWYQQTPGQGLQFLFEYFSETQRNKGNFPGRFSGRQFSNSRSEMNVSTLELGDSALYLCASSLGTSGTYEQYFGPGTRLTVT.

This clonotype was seen ten or more times. The rearrangement links TRBV12-3 or TRBV12-4 to TRBJ2-2; D perhaps matches TRBD2 (5 bases). V lost 3 bases to trimming and J lost 1 base, with 9 bases between them. This CDR3 is built from 15 residues. The CDR3 here is CASSLRAGNTGELFF. CDR3 nucleotides: TGTGCCAGCAGTTTGCGGGCAGGGAACACCGGGGAGCTGTTTTTT.

This clonotype was counted many times. Here the CDR3 DNA reads TGCAGTGCTAGACAGATGAACACTGAAGCTTTCTTT. Translated: CSARQMNTEAFF. This rearrangement joins TRBV20-1 to TRBJ1-1; D not certain. This CDR3 has 12 residues. Trimming took off 2 bases at V and 0 bases at J, with 4 bases between the two ends. Germline CDR1 reads DFQATT; CDR2 reads SNEGSKA (reference sequence).

The sample holds many counts of this clonotype. This chain joins TRBV29-1 and TRBJ1-4, with D uncertain. Germline CDR1 reads SQVTM; CDR2 reads ANQGSEA. CDR3 length equals 14 residues. The V end was cut by 5 bases, the J end by 10 bases, with 20 bases between. CDR3 nucleotide sequence: TGCAGCGTTACCGACAATCTGGAACCCCGAAAACTGTTTTTT. Protein: CSVTDNLEPRKLFF. Supplemented by reference TRBV29-1 and TRBJ1-4, the full variable domain reads SAVISQKPSRDICQRGTSLTIQCQVDSQVTMMFWYRQQPGQSLTLIATANQGSEATYESGFVIDKFPISRPNLTFSTLTVSNMSPEDSSIYLCSVTDNLEPRKLFFGSGTQLSVL.

This clonotype was seen ten or more times. The V gene is TRBV5-1, the J gene TRBJ2-2; 10 positions match TRBD1. The CDR3 has 16 amino acids. V trimming: 4 bases; J trimming: 3 bases; junction bases outside the gene matches: 6. CDR1 and CDR2 (germline): SGHRS, YFSETQ. CDR3 protein: CASSPRTGGDTGELFF. CDR3 nucleotides: TGCGCCAGCAGCCCAAGGACAGGGGGAGACACCGGGGAGCTGTTTTTT. The variable domain in full, with the rest retrieved from reference TRBV5-1 and TRBJ2-2, is KAGVTQTPRYLIKTRGQQVTLSCSPISGHRSVSWYQQTPGQGLQFLFEYFSETQRNKGNFPGRFSGRQFSNSRSEMNVSTLELGDSALYLCASSPRTGGDTGELFFGEGSRLTVL.

This clonotype was detected ten times or more. The chain uses TRBV11-2 and TRBJ2-7; D might be TRBD2 (6 bases). The CDR3 has 15 amino acids. Germline CDR1 is SGHAT and CDR2 is FQNNGV. Deletions cut 5 bases from V and 6 bases from J, with 20 bases between. Written as DNA, the CDR3 is TGTGCCAGCAGCCCGTGGCTCACGGAGGGGTCCGAGCAGTACTTC. It is translated as CASSPWLTEGSEQYF.

This clonotype was counted ten times or more. This rearrangement joins TRBV4-1 to TRBJ2-7; 10 bases are a match to TRBD2. The V gene end was trimmed by 4 bases and the J gene end by 4 bases; junction bases not matched to a gene: 7. From germline, CDR1 is MGHRA and CDR2 YSYEKL. There are 15 residues in the CDR3. CDR3 in DNA: TGCGCCAGCAGCCCTCTAGCGGGAGTCTCTTACGAGCAGTACTTC. Its protein is CASSPLAGVSYEQYF.

As for this clonotype: Because the CDR3 is missing its conserved closing phenylalanine or tryptophan, this is likely a read error. V and J are TRBV7-3 and TRBJ2-2; D might be TRBD1 or TRBD2, each matching 5 bases. The CDR3 extends over 13 amino acids. V was cut by 3 bases and J by 6 bases, with 8 bases left in between. Per germline, CDR1 SGHTA and CDR2 FQGTGA. The chain's CDR3 is CASSFGAAGELFN. The CDR3 DNA follows: TGTGCCAGCAGCTTCGGGGCCGCCGGGGAGCTGTTTAAT.

This clonotype was found many times. The V gene is TRBV5-1, the J gene TRBJ1-1, with 7 nucleotides matching TRBD1. V shed 3 bases, J shed 6 bases, and the junction held 8 bases outside the gene matches. CDR3 length equals 14 residues. Per the germline V gene, CDR1 is SGHRS and CDR2 is YFSETQ. CDR3 bases: TGCGCCAGCAGCTCCTTAAGACAGGGTTCTGAAGCTTTCTTT. This codes for CASSSLRQGSEAFF.

This clonotype was picked up many times. This rearrangement joins TRBV2 to TRBJ2-1; D is perhaps TRBD1 or TRBD2 (5 bases each). The V end lost 4 bases, the J end lost 10 bases, and 20 bases lay between the germline ends. The length of the CDR3 is 15 residues. CDR1 and CDR2 from the germline V gene are SNHLY and FYNNEI. The CDR3 DNA reads as TGTGCCAGCAGTGTGATTAAGGGACGGTCAAGGGAGCAGTTCTTC. This encodes CASSVIKGRSREQFF.

This clonotype has a count of ten or more. The chain couples TRBV29-1 to TRBJ1-1, with TRBD1 matching over 9 bases. Looked up from germline, CDR1 is SQVTM and CDR2 is ANQGSEA. This CDR3 is 15 amino acids long. V lost 5 bases to trimming and J lost 1 base; unmatched junction nucleotides: 8. The CDR3 bases are TGCAGCGTTCCGGGACAGGGAGGTTCGAACACTGAAGCTTTCTTT. It encodes CSVPGQGGSNTEAFF.

This clonotype was recorded at least ten times. This sequence joins TRBV5-1 and TRBJ2-7; D uncertain. CDR1 and CDR2 (germline): SGHRS, YFSETQ. Trimming cost V 4 bases and J 0 bases, with 8 bases left between them. CDR3 length: 13 amino acids. This CDR3 is CASSPYLSYEQYF. CDR3 nucleotides: TGCGCCAGCAGCCCCTACCTCTCCTACGAGCAGTACTTC.

This clonotype was counted at least ten times. The junction differs from germline at one of its ends, possibly a read error. V and J are TRBV28 and TRBJ1-6, with TRBD1 as a possible D gene (5 bases). Germline loops: CDR1 MDHEN, CDR2 SYDVKM. The CDR3 consists of 14 residues. CDR3 nucleotide sequence: TGTGCCAGCAGTGTCGACAAGGGGAGGGAGACCCTCAACTTT. Translation: CASSVDKGRETLNF. Drawing the rest from reference TRBV28 and TRBJ1-6, the complete variable domain is DVKVTQSSRYLVKRTGEKVFLECVQDMDHENMFWYRQDPGLGLRLIYFSYDVKMKEKGDIPEGYSVSREKKERFSLILESASTNQTSMYLCASSVDKGRETLNFGNGTRLTVT.

This clonotype was seen repeatedly, ten times or more. The chain joins TRBV5-1 to TRBJ1-2, with unresolved D. The germline V gene encodes CDR1 SGHRS and CDR2 YFSETQ. The V and J ends lost 1 base and 1 base respectively, with 17 bases between them. There are 17 residues in the CDR3. This CDR3 is CASSLSVAGSSNYGYTF. The CDR3, as DNA: TGCGCCAGCAGCTTGTCGGTCGCGGGTAGTAGTAACTATGGCTACACCTTC.

This clonotype was recorded at least ten times. CDR3 sequence: CASSPTRETGVREQYF. In nucleotides, the CDR3 is TGCGCCAGCAGCCCCACCCGGGAGACCGGGGTGCGGGAGCAGTACTTC. This rearrangement joins TRBV5-1 to TRBJ2-7, with a weak D call TRBD2 (6 bases). The germline V gene has CDR1 SGHRS and CDR2 YFSETQ. The CDR3 is 16 amino acids. V shed 4 bases and J shed 7 bases, with 24 bases lying between them.

This clonotype was recorded a few times. V and J are TRBV12-3 or TRBV12-4 and TRBJ2-7, with D uncertain. CDR3 length: 11 residues. V lost 7 bases to trimming and J lost 6 bases, with 10 bases between them. This chain's CDR3 is CASTQTFEQYF. Here the CDR3 DNA reads TGTGCCAGCACCCAAACCTTCGAGCAGTACTTC.

This clonotype was counted many times. The chain links TRBV7-3 to TRBJ2-1; 11 bases align to TRBD2. CDR3 length: 15 amino acids. CDR1 SGHTA and CDR2 FQGTGA come from the germline V gene. With V trimmed by 1 base and J by 7 bases, 3 bases remained unmatched. CDR3 sequence: CASSLKLAGENEQFF. CDR3 coding DNA: TGTGCCAGCAGCTTAAAACTAGCGGGAGAGAATGAGCAGTTCTTC.

This clonotype was counted at least ten times. This sequence joins TRBV7-9 and TRBJ2-5; a weak D match, TRBD2 (5 bases). Per germline, CDR1 SEHNR and CDR2 FQNEAQ (reference sequence). V lost 4 bases and J 2 bases, leaving 17 bases between the germline ends. The CDR3 has 16 residues. This chain's CDR3 is CASSSNGMAEQETQYF. The CDR3 DNA sequence: TGTGCCAGCAGCTCCAACGGGATGGCAGAACAAGAGACCCAGTACTTC.

Only a few counts were recorded for this clonotype. A much more abundant neighbour one base away suggests this may be a read error. The chain uses TRBV3-1 and TRBJ2-4, with D hard to call. Germline V lookup: CDR1 LGHDT, CDR2 YNNKEL (reference sequence). The CDR3 is made up of 12 amino acids. Trimming cost V 6 bases and J 8 bases, with 11 bases left between them. This CDR3 reads CASRGTSYIQYF. For the CDR3, the DNA is TGTGCCAGCAGAGGAACTTCGTACATTCAGTACTTC.

This clonotype was detected many times. The V gene is TRBV2, the J gene TRBJ2-1; possibly TRBD2 for D (5 bases). CDR1 and CDR2 from the germline V gene are SNHLY and FYNNEI. V gave up 8 bases and J gave up 6 bases, with 14 bases separating them. The CDR3 has 13 amino acids. The CDR3 sequence is CASEGSSLNEQFF. DNA of the CDR3: TGTGCCAGCGAAGGGAGTAGCCTCAATGAGCAGTTCTTC.

This clonotype was found many times. CDR3 amino acids: CASSLSAGANVLTF. CDR3 bases: TGTGCCAGCAGTTTATCGGCCGGGGCCAACGTCCTGACTTTC. V gene TRBV27 combines with J gene TRBJ2-6; D is undetermined. Germline V gene data show CDR1 as MNHEY and CDR2 as SMNVEV (reference sequence). The CDR3 loop spans 14 amino acids. With 0 bases removed from V and 4 bases from J, the gap between germline ends came to 4 bases. The full variable domain, its missing parts supplied by reference TRBV27 and TRBJ2-6, is EAQVTQNPRYLITVTGKKLTVTCSQNMNHEYMSWYRQDPGLGLRQIYYSMNVEVTDKGDVPEGYKVSRKEKRNFPLILESPSPNQTSLYFCASSLSAGANVLTFGAGSRLTVL.

This clonotype was counted many times. The chain has TRBV12-3 or TRBV12-4 and TRBJ2-5, with TRBD2 identical over 12 bases. J lost 9 bases, V lost 6 bases, and 2 bases had no gene match. CDR3 size: 12 residues. Written as DNA, the CDR3 is TGTGCCAGCAGGACTAGCGGGGGACCCCAGTACTTC. This gives the protein CASRTSGGPQYF.

This clonotype was found many times. The chain combines TRBV5-6 with TRBJ1-2; 9 nucleotides agree with TRBD1. The CDR3 has 17 residues. The trim removed 0 bases at V and 2 bases at J, leaving 8 bases unmatched. Germline V gene data show CDR1 as SGHDT and CDR2 as YYEEEE. In DNA form, the CDR3 reads TGTGCCAGCAGCTTGGGGACAGGGGCACCACTGAACTATGGCTACACCTTC. Its protein product is CASSLGTGAPLNYGYTF. Full variable domain (missing parts from reference TRBV5-6 and TRBJ1-2): DAGVTQSPTHLIKTRGQQVTLRCSPKSGHDTVSWYQQALGQGPQFIFQYYEEEERQRGNFPDRFSGHQFPNYSSELNVNALLLGDSALYLCASSLGTGAPLNYGYTFGSGTRLTVV.

This clonotype was recorded many times. This chain joins TRBV20-1 and TRBJ2-1; perhaps TRBD2 as D (6 bases). The CDR3 spans 12 residues. Per germline, CDR1 DFQATT and CDR2 SNEGSKA (reference sequence). V lost 4 bases and J lost 8, with 12 bases in between. The CDR3, as DNA: TGCAGTGCTACGGGGGTTGGTTATGAGCAGTTCTTC. It codes for CSATGVGYEQFF.

The table lists this clonotype with many counts. The chain employs TRBV5-1 and TRBJ2-5; 7 positions agree with TRBD1. The CDR3 length is 15 residues. V shed 3 bases and J 1 base; nucleotides not matched to a gene: 6. Germline CDR1 reads SGHRS; CDR2 reads YFSETQ. CDR3 coding DNA: TGCGCCAGCAGCTCACGGACAGGTCCCCAAGAGACCCAGTACTTC. It encodes CASSSRTGPQETQYF.

This clonotype was picked up a small number of times. The chain uses TRBV5-1 and TRBJ1-2, with D possibly being TRBD1 (6 bases). Germline CDR1 and CDR2: SGHRS and YFSETQ. V gave up 4 bases and J gave up 4 bases, with 17 bases separating them. This CDR3 contains 15 residues. Here the CDR3 reads CASSPTLGGSYGYTF. CDR3 DNA sequence: TGCGCCAGCAGCCCCACCTTGGGGGGCAGCTATGGCTACACCTTC.

This clonotype was observed many times. This chain links TRBV29-1 with TRBJ2-1, with D unresolved. The germline CDR1 and CDR2 sequences are SQVTM and ANQGSEA. This CDR3 region has 11 residues. The CDR3 loop is CHGSWNNEQFF. The DNA for the CDR3 is TGCCACGGAAGTTGGAACAATGAGCAGTTCTTC.

This clonotype was detected ten times or more. The rearrangement uses TRBV20-1 and TRBJ2-7; 7 nucleotides agree with TRBD1. Germline V gene sequence: CDR1 DFQATT, CDR2 SNEGSKA (reference sequence). The CDR3 covers 15 residues. J was trimmed by 7 bases and V by 3 bases; bases with no gene match: 15. CDR3 DNA sequence: TGCAGTGCTAGGGTCCGGGACAGATCTCCTCGGGAGCAGTACTTC. Translation gives CSARVRDRSPREQYF.